The 30 T cell receptor beta chains below were found in one sample sequenced in a study of blood T cell repertoires in COVID-19. Repertoires were generated with immunoSEQ multiplex PCR, while TCRdb's copy carries only in-frame clones and drops some. The table lists approximately 230,000 clones, approximately 91% of them singletons, with approximately 2.2% in the top ten. Sequenced input: peripheral blood. The receptors were sampled from a woman between 35 and 50 years old who had recovered from COVID-19.

The chain couples TRBV11-3 to TRBJ2-5, with a weak D call TRBD2 (5 bases). Germline V gene lookup returns CDR1 SGHNT and CDR2 YENEEA. Between the trimmed V and J ends, which lost 3 bases and 5 bases, there was a span of 13 bases. The CDR3 is 14 residues long. The CDR3 DNA follows: TGTGCCAGCAGCTTCCGGGGAATGGAGGAGACCCAGTACTTC. As protein: CASSFRGMEETQYF. The variable domain in full, completed from reference TRBV11-3 and TRBJ2-5, reads EAGVVQSPRYKIIEKKQPVAFWCNPISGHNTLYWYLQNLGQGPELLIRYENEEAVDDSQLPKDRFSAERLKGVDSTLKIQPAELGDSAVYLCASSFRGMEETQYFGPGTRLLVL.

The chain employs TRBV30 and TRBJ2-3; D not resolved. The CDR3 consists of 13 residues. Between the trimmed V and J ends, which lost 4 bases and 0 bases, there was a span of 8 bases. In germline, CDR1 is GTSNPN, CDR2 SVGIG (reference sequence). CDR3 amino acids: CAWNRDSTDTQYF. CDR3 nucleotide sequence: TGTGCCTGGAACAGAGACAGCACAGATACGCAGTATTTT.

The chain combines TRBV5-1 with TRBJ1-6, with 10 bases matching TRBD1. This CDR3 spans 15 amino acids. Looked up from germline, CDR1 is SGHRS and CDR2 is YFSETQ. Trimming cost V 5 bases and J 10 bases; bases outside gene matches: 9. The CDR3 DNA reads as TGCGCCAGCAGACCGGGGACAGGGGAAGGGTCACCCCTCCACTTT. Its protein product is CASRPGTGEGSPLHF.

Only one count was recorded for this clone. J is TRBJ1-2 and V is TRBV6-5; TRBD1 might be the D (5 bases). CDR3 length: 15 amino acids. V was shortened by 2 bases and J by 4 bases, with 14 bases between the two germline ends. Germline V gene lookup returns CDR1 MNHEY and CDR2 SVGAGI. For the CDR3, the DNA is TGTGCCAGCAGTTACACCCTTGGAGGGGCCTATGGCTACACCTTC. It yields the protein CASSYTLGGAYGYTF.

This chain connects TRBV29-1 to TRBJ2-7; possible D gene TRBD2, 5 bases. V was pared by 6 bases and J by 2 bases, with 14 bases between. The CDR3 sequence is 13 residues long. Looked up from germline, CDR1 is SQVTM and CDR2 is ANQGSEA. The CDR3 DNA reads as TGCAGCGTCGCGACTCCGGAGGCCTACGAGCAGTACTTC. Protein: CSVATPEAYEQYF.

The CDR3 here is CASSVVGGAYNEQFF. The DNA of the CDR3 is TGTGCCAGCAGCGTAGTAGGGGGGGCTTACAATGAGCAGTTCTTC. The V call is TRBV9, the J call TRBJ2-1, with D perhaps matching TRBD2 (7 bases). The CDR3 totals 15 residues. The V end lost 0 bases, the J end lost 4 bases, and 11 bases lay between the germline ends. CDR1 and CDR2 (germline): SGDLS, YYNGEE.

The rearrangement links TRBV18 to TRBJ2-3; TRBD1 aligns across 12 bases. With V trimmed by 6 bases and J by 5 bases, 9 bases remained unmatched. This CDR3 is 16 amino acids long. CDR1 is KGHSH, CDR2 LQKENI, per germline. This CDR3 reads CASSQGQGAQLDTQYF. Here the CDR3 DNA reads TGTGCCAGCTCCCAGGGACAGGGGGCGCAATTAGATACGCAGTATTTT.

The chain carries TRBV24-1 and TRBJ2-2; TRBD2 might be the D (6 bases). The CDR3 covers 15 residues. Trimming removed 2 bases from V and 4 bases from J, with 10 bases in between. Germline V CDR1 and CDR2: KGHDR, SFDVKD. CDR3 in DNA: TGTGCCACCAGTGATTCCCTAGCGTTCACCGGGGAGCTGTTTTTT. Amino acid sequence: CATSDSLAFTGELFF.

The chain employs TRBV5-6 and TRBJ2-5, with a tentative D call TRBD2 (7 bases). The ends were cut back, 2 bases at V and 2 bases at J, with 19 bases in the middle. CDR3 length: 17 residues. From germline, CDR1 is SGHDT and CDR2 YYEEEE. In nucleotides, the CDR3 is TGTGCCAGCAGCTTAGGAGCGGGACAAAACATACAAGAGACCCAGTACTTC. It encodes CASSLGAGQNIQETQYF.

This chain joins TRBV6-1 and TRBJ2-1; the match to TRBD1 covers 10 bases. Germline trimming cut 0 bases from V and 6 bases from J; bases unmatched to any gene: 11. The CDR3 sequence is 18 residues long. Germline-derived CDR1 and CDR2 are MNHNS and SASEGT. The CDR3 spells CASSEALPGQGKGNEQFF. In DNA, the CDR3 is TGTGCCAGCAGTGAAGCGCTTCCGGGACAGGGGAAGGGCAATGAGCAGTTCTTC.

The V call is TRBV20-1, the J call TRBJ2-3; 8 nucleotides align to TRBD2. The CDR3 spans 18 residues. Germline CDR1 reads DFQATT; CDR2 reads SNEGSKA (reference sequence). Trimming removed 3 bases from V and 4 bases from J; junction bases left unmatched: 18. CDR3 amino acids: CSASSLREGLLHSDTQYF. Here the CDR3 DNA reads TGCAGTGCTAGTTCACTACGGGAGGGCCTATTACATTCAGATACGCAGTATTTT.

The rearrangement links TRBV27 to TRBJ1-2; 7 bases map to TRBD1. CDR3 length: 15 amino acids. From germline, CDR1 is MNHEY and CDR2 SMNVEV (reference sequence). V shed 5 bases and J 0 bases; nucleotides not matched to a gene: 6. CDR3 region: CASSPGTVANYGYTF. In DNA form, the CDR3 reads TGTGCCAGCAGTCCAGGGACAGTAGCTAACTATGGCTACACCTTC.

CDR3 nucleotide sequence: TGTGCCAGCAGTTACTCGGAGCTGGAGCAGTACTTC. Its protein product is CASSYSELEQYF. The chain uses TRBV6-2 or TRBV6-3 and TRBJ2-7; no definite D call. Trimming took off 0 bases at V and 7 bases at J, with 7 bases between the two ends. The CDR3 runs to 12 residues. Germline CDR1 and CDR2: MNHEY and SVGEGT.

The chain employs TRBV27 and TRBJ2-6; D is perhaps TRBD1 (5 bases). V was clipped by 6 bases and J by 2 bases, with 14 bases between them. The CDR3 contains 16 residues. In germline, CDR1 is MNHEY, CDR2 SMNVEV (reference sequence). CDR3 in amino acids: CASRSSDRAGANVLTF. The CDR3 DNA sequence: TGTGCCAGCAGATCGTCCGACAGAGCTGGGGCCAACGTCCTGACTTTC.

V is TRBV6-4 and J is TRBJ2-7; 13 bases align to TRBD2. In germline, CDR1 is MRHNA, CDR2 SNTAGT. The CDR3 is made up of 16 amino acids. V dropped 3 bases and J dropped 0; count of bases not matched to a gene: 2. The CDR3 protein is CASSETSGGPSYEQYF. The CDR3 DNA reads TGTGCCAGCAGTGAGACTAGCGGGGGGCCCTCCTACGAGCAGTACTTC.

This clone was detected once. Given the absence of the conserved phenylalanine or tryptophan at the CDR3 end, a read error is likely. This chain connects TRBV6-2 or TRBV6-3 to TRBJ1-6; TRBD1 agrees at 9 bases. The CDR3 runs 15 residues. The germline V gene encodes CDR1 MNHEY and CDR2 SVGEGT. The trim removed 4 bases at V and 7 bases at J, leaving 5 bases unmatched. CDR3 sequence reads: CASSSAGTGNSPLHS. CDR3 DNA: TGTGCCAGCAGTTCAGCCGGGACAGGGAATTCACCCCTCCACTCT.

The gene calls are TRBV7-2 and TRBJ1-4; maybe TRBD1 (5 bases). V gave up 5 bases and J gave up 7 bases, with 14 bases separating them. Germline V gene sequence: CDR1 SGHTA, CDR2 FQGNSA. The CDR3 sequence is 14 residues long. This CDR3 is CASSLTVRGEKLFF. DNA of the CDR3: TGTGCCAGCAGCCTGACAGTCAGAGGTGAAAAACTGTTTTTT.

The J gene is TRBJ2-5, the V gene TRBV5-1; D is unresolved. The germline V gene encodes CDR1 SGHRS and CDR2 YFSETQ. V was shortened by 2 bases and J by 2 bases, with 7 bases between the two germline ends. The CDR3 runs 13 residues. As DNA, the CDR3 is TGCGCCAGCAGCTTCACAGCTCAAGAGACCCAGTACTTC. The encoded protein is CASSFTAQETQYF.

The chain links TRBV7-3 to TRBJ1-1; 7 bases line up with TRBD1. The germline V gene encodes CDR1 SGHTA and CDR2 FQGTGA. J lost 8 bases, V lost 3 bases, and 9 bases had no gene match. The CDR3 length is 14 residues. CDR3 in DNA: TGTGCCAGCAGCTTCCTGGACAGGCCGAAAGAAGCTTTCTTT. Translating it yields CASSFLDRPKEAFF. Variable domain in full (rest from reference TRBV7-3 and TRBJ1-1): GAGVSQTPSNKVTEKGKYVELRCDPISGHTALYWYRQSLGQGPEFLIYFQGTGAADDSGLPNDRFFAVRPEGSVSTLKIQRTERGDSAVYLCASSFLDRPKEAFFGQGTRLTVV.

The chain carries TRBV19 and TRBJ2-3; D is possibly TRBD2 (6 bases). The CDR3 extends over 16 amino acids. With 6 bases removed from V and 3 bases from J, the gap between germline ends came to 19 bases. CDR1 LNHDA and CDR2 SQIVND come from the germline V gene (reference sequence). The CDR3 loop is CASRVIGLGTTDTQYF. For the CDR3, the DNA is TGTGCCAGTAGAGTGATCGGTTTGGGGACTACAGATACGCAGTATTTT.

In DNA, the CDR3 is TGTGCCAGCTCACCAGACATGAACACTGAAGCTTTCTTT. Protein: CASSPDMNTEAFF. The V gene is TRBV18, the J gene TRBJ1-1, with D unclear. CDR1 and CDR2 from the germline V gene are KGHSH and LQKENI. Trimming pared 2 bases from V and 0 bases from J, leaving 4 bases between. CDR3 size: 13 residues. Full variable domain (rest looked up from reference TRBV18 and TRBJ1-1): NAGVMQNPRHLVRRRGQEARLRCSPMKGHSHVYWYRQLPEEGLKFMVYLQKENIIDESGMPKERFSAEFPKEGPSILRIQQVVRGDSAAYFCASSPDMNTEAFFGQGTRLTVV.

As for this clone: Within the sample, other DNA sequences also encode this same CDR3. The rearrangement uses TRBV5-1 and TRBJ1-5, with D tentatively TRBD1 (6 bases). The germline V gene encodes CDR1 SGHRS and CDR2 YFSETQ. Between the trimmed V and J ends, which lost 0 bases and 2 bases, there was a span of 9 bases. CDR3 length: 15 residues. CDR3 residues: CASSLEGGGNQPQHF. The DNA for the CDR3 is TGCGCCAGCAGCTTGGAAGGGGGGGGCAATCAGCCCCAGCATTTT. Together with reference TRBV5-1 and TRBJ1-5, the CDR3 gives the full variable domain: KAGVTQTPRYLIKTRGQQVTLSCSPISGHRSVSWYQQTPGQGLQFLFEYFSETQRNKGNFPGRFSGRQFSNSRSEMNVSTLELGDSALYLCASSLEGGGNQPQHFGDGTRLSIL.

The rearrangement links TRBV6-6 to TRBJ2-3, with TRBD1 matching 8 bases. Trimming took 0 bases from V and 1 from J; bases not matched to a gene: 3. This CDR3 has 16 residues. The V gene's germline CDR1 is MNHNY and CDR2 SVGAGI (reference sequence). The CDR3 reads CASSYSMTGGTDTQYF. The CDR3 region has the DNA TGTGCCAGCAGTTACTCAATGACAGGGGGCACAGATACGCAGTATTTT.

The CDR3 nucleotides read TGCGCCAGCAGCCCGGGACTGGGGACTTACGAGCAGTACTTC. Translated, it gives CASSPGLGTYEQYF. This chain joins TRBV5-1 and TRBJ2-7, with D perhaps TRBD2 (6 bases). The V gene lost 4 bases and the J gene lost 4 bases, with 15 bases spanning the gap. Germline loops: CDR1 SGHRS, CDR2 YFSETQ. The CDR3 has 14 residues.

The CDR3 DNA reads TGTGCCAGCAGTTCACAGGGGAAGGAGGTTGAAAAACTGTTTTTT. Residues: CASSSQGKEVEKLFF. The V call is TRBV7-2, the J call TRBJ1-4; TRBD1 matches at 7 bases. The CDR3 sequence is 15 residues long. Germline V gene data show CDR1 as SGHTA and CDR2 as FQGNSA. V was pared by 6 bases and J by 7 bases, with 11 bases of the junction left unmatched.

The chain uses TRBV28 and TRBJ2-7, with 9 bases lining up with TRBD1. The ends lost 6 bases at V and 2 bases at J; junction bases unmatched: 5. Germline CDR1 reads MDHEN; CDR2 reads SYDVKM. This CDR3 is 14 amino acids long. The CDR3 sequence: CASRKQGAAYEQYF. CDR3 sequence (DNA): TGTGCCAGCAGAAAACAGGGGGCGGCCTACGAGCAGTACTTC.

This chain uses TRBV11-2 with TRBJ2-7; TRBD1 aligns across 9 bases. The germline CDR1 and CDR2 sequences are SGHAT and FQNNGV. The CDR3 is 17 amino acids. The V segment lost 0 bases and the J segment 1 base; nucleotides outside the gene matches: 7. The CDR3, as DNA: TGTGCCAGCAGCTTAGACCACAGGGGGCGCCGGTCCTACGAGCAGTACTTC. Translation gives CASSLDHRGRRSYEQYF. Supplemented by reference TRBV11-2 and TRBJ2-7, the full variable domain reads EAGVAQSPRYKIIEKRQSVAFWCNPISGHATLYWYQQILGQGPKLLIQFQNNGVVDDSQLPKDRFSAERLKGVDSTLKIQPAKLEDSAVYLCASSLDHRGRRSYEQYFGPGTRLTVT.

CDR3 DNA sequence: TGTGCCAGCAGCTTAGGAGGAGATCAAGAGACCCAGTACTTC. It translates to CASSLGGDQETQYF. J is TRBJ2-5 and V is TRBV11-3; D not resolved. The CDR3 totals 14 residues. Germline-derived CDR1 and CDR2 are SGHNT and YENEEA. Trimming stripped 1 base from V and 2 bases from J, with 8 bases between.

This chain's CDR3 is CASSYTKGQFLSYGYTF. The CDR3 nucleotides read TGTGCCAGCAGTTACACCAAGGGACAGTTCCTTAGCTATGGCTACACCTTC. The chain combines TRBV6-2 or TRBV6-3 with TRBJ1-2; 7 bases line up with TRBD1. The CDR3 covers 17 residues. Germline V lookup: CDR1 MNHEY, CDR2 SVGEGT. The trim removed 2 bases at V and 4 bases at J, leaving 13 bases unmatched.

The chain is built from TRBV4-3 and TRBJ2-1, with 9 nucleotides matching TRBD2. The junction had 6 bases not matched to a gene; V was cut back by 0 bases and J by 3 bases. Germline CDR1 and CDR2: LGHNA and YSLEER. This CDR3 is 17 amino acids long. DNA for the CDR3: TGCGCCAGCAGCCAAGAAGGTAGCGGGAGACTCTACAATGAGCAGTTCTTC. It yields the protein CASSQEGSGRLYNEQFF.